This T cell receptor (beta chain) was retrieved from a study of cytomegalovirus exposure and HLA in healthy donors. Study background: Unique TCRs from HLA-typed donors, 80 million to 100 million of them, were held in an early data release.

Details on this clone: Its antigen is not known.

Germline lookup yields CDR1 MGHRA and CDR2 YSYEKL. V was clipped by 1 base and J by 3 bases; unmatched bases: 6. The length of the CDR3 is 17 residues. In the PCR, 60 Vbeta and 13 Jbeta primers were used. Repertoires were generated with immunoSEQ multiplex PCR, while TCRdb's copy carries only in-frame clones and drops some. This sample has 150,000 to 200,000 clones, with about nine tenths found just once. Study-wide results and limits: A later analysis showed that HLA-associated TCR beta chains had undergone more clonal expansion than equally common others. Looking again later, the authors saw that most CMV-associated TCR beta chains seemed HLA-restricted. There were reportedly fewer N-insertions in an Asian-associated ancestry cluster than the approximately 700-donor mean, in a later analysis.

What was sequenced was PBMCs. The rearrangement links TRBV4-1 to TRBJ1-5; 10 bases are shared with TRBD1. The sequence was collected from a boy aged 2 to 10 in good health and CMV-seronegative. The CDR3: CASSQVPGQGINQPQHF. The CDR3, as DNA: TGCGCCAGCAGCCAAGTCCCGGGACAGGGGATCAATCAGCCCCAGCATTTT.